A selection of T cell receptor beta chains follows, all from one sample in a study of CD8 T cells in Susac syndrome. TCRdb re-analysed the immunoSEQ multiplex PCR reads in MiXCR, keeping a single row per CDR3 protein. The repertoire holds over 100,000 distinct CDR3 sequences, with just under 95% as singletons. The specimen sequenced was CD8+ T cells from PBMCs. These receptor sequences come from a human donor with Susac syndrome. The CDR3 runs from the conserved cysteine through the conserved F or W. A D gene is named only where the DNA matches it firmly. Some rows mark clone size as missing; the rest say once, few, many or name a class of expanded clone.

-,TRBJ2-7,15,-,TRBV6-5,TGTGCCAGCAGTTACGCAGCCGACCTAACCTACGAGCAGTACTTC,CASSYAADLTYEQYF
-,TRBJ2-2,13,-,TRBV20-1,TGCAGTGCTAGACCTAGTGGCACCGGGGAGCTGTTTTTT,CSARPSGTGELFF
-,TRBJ1-5,16,-,TRBV21-1,TGTGCCAGCAGCAAAGGGGGTGGACAGGGAAGTCAGCCCCAGCATTTT,CASSKGGGQGSQPQHF
-,TRBJ2-7,13,-,TRBV9,TGTGCCAGCAGTGCCGACCCGACCTACGAGCAGTACTTC,CASSADPTYEQYF
TRBD1,TRBJ1-5,14,-,TRBV6-5,TGTGCCAGCAGTTCCACAGGGGGGCATCAGCCCCAGCATTTT,CASSSTGGHQPQHF
-,TRBJ1-1,15,-,TRBV7-2,TGTGCCAGCAGCTTAAGTCCGGGGTGGAACACTGAAGCTTTCTTT,CASSLSPGWNTEAFF
-,TRBJ1-2,12,-,TRBV29-1,TGCAGCGTTGTGGAGGGCGACTATGGCTACACCTTC,CSVVEGDYGYTF
-,TRBJ1-4,15,-,TRBV18,TGTGCCAGCTCACCACTTCCCGACCATAATGAAAAACTGTTTTTT,CASSPLPDHNEKLFF
TRBD1,TRBJ2-7,14,few,TRBV27,TGTGCCAGCAGCTTCGGGACAGGGACCTACGAGCAGTACTTC,CASSFGTGTYEQYF
-,TRBJ2-6,14,-,TRBV13,TGTGCCAGCAGCTCGGAAACTGGGGCCAACGTCCTGACTTTC,CASSSETGANVLTF
-,TRBJ2-2,11,-,TRBV2,TGTGCCAGCAGGAACACCGGGGAGCTGTTTTTT,CASRNTGELFF
TRBD1,TRBJ1-4,13,-,TRBV20-1,TGCAGTGCACCGGGACAGGGAGATGAAAAACTGTTTTTT,CSAPGQGDEKLFF
-,TRBJ2-5,14,-,TRBV14,TGTGCCAGCAGCCAAGATTTGGGGGTTGGGACCCAGTACTTC,CASSQDLGVGTQYF
-,TRBJ1-5,15,-,TRBV7-9,TGTGCCAGCAGCTCCATTACAGGATCCAATCAGCCCCAGCATTTT,CASSSITGSNQPQHF
-,TRBJ2-7,13,-,TRBV20-1,TGCAGTGCTAGGTCGGCAGACTCCTACGAGCAGTACTTC,CSARSADSYEQYF
-,TRBJ2-5,14,-,TRBV5-1,TGCGCCAGCAGACCCGAGGACTGGGGGGAGACCCAGTACTTC,CASRPEDWGETQYF
-,TRBJ2-7,15,-,TRBV5-1,TGCGCCAGCAGCCCGGGGCGGGGATCGGCCTACGAGCAGTACTTC,CASSPGRGSAYEQYF
TRBD2,TRBJ2-5,16,-,TRBV7-6,TGTGCCAGCAGCTTAGCTCCTAGCGGGGCAAGGGAGACCCAGTACTTC,CASSLAPSGARETQYF
-,TRBJ2-4,12,-,TRBV11-1,TGTGCCAGCAGCTTTTCGGGAAACATTCAGTACTTC,CASSFSGNIQYF
-,TRBJ1-5,14,-,TRBV5-6,TGTGCCAGCAGCACCCCTGGTAGCAATCAGCCCCAGCATTTT,CASSTPGSNQPQHF
-,TRBJ1-5,13,-,TRBV4-3,TGCGCCAGCAGCCGGTTAGGGGAACAGCCCCAGCATTTT,CASSRLGEQPQHF
-,TRBJ2-1,14,-,TRBV11-2,TGTGCCAGCAGCCCGTGGACTTATTACAATGAGCAGTTCTTC,CASSPWTYYNEQFF
TRBD1,TRBJ1-3,15,-,TRBV12-3/TRBV12-4,TGTGCCAGCAGTAAGACAGGGGCCTCTGGAAACACCATATATTTT,CASSKTGASGNTIYF
-,TRBJ2-1,16,-,TRBV6-1,TGTGCCAGCACCGGAGAGTGGGGGGCGCTAAACAATGAGCAGTTCTTC,CASTGEWGALNNEQFF
-,TRBJ2-3,17,-,TRBV3-1,TGTGCCAGCAGCCCCAGTTACGATTTAGGGATTGCAGATACGCAGTATTTT,CASSPSYDLGIADTQYF
TRBD1,TRBJ2-7,16,-,TRBV19,TGTGCCAGTAGTCTTCCCCGGGACAGGGGTTCCTACGAGCAGTACTTC,CASSLPRDRGSYEQYF
TRBD1,TRBJ2-7,14,-,TRBV20-1,TGCAGTGCTAGAAAGGGACAGGGAGTCTACGAGCAGTACTTC,CSARKGQGVYEQYF